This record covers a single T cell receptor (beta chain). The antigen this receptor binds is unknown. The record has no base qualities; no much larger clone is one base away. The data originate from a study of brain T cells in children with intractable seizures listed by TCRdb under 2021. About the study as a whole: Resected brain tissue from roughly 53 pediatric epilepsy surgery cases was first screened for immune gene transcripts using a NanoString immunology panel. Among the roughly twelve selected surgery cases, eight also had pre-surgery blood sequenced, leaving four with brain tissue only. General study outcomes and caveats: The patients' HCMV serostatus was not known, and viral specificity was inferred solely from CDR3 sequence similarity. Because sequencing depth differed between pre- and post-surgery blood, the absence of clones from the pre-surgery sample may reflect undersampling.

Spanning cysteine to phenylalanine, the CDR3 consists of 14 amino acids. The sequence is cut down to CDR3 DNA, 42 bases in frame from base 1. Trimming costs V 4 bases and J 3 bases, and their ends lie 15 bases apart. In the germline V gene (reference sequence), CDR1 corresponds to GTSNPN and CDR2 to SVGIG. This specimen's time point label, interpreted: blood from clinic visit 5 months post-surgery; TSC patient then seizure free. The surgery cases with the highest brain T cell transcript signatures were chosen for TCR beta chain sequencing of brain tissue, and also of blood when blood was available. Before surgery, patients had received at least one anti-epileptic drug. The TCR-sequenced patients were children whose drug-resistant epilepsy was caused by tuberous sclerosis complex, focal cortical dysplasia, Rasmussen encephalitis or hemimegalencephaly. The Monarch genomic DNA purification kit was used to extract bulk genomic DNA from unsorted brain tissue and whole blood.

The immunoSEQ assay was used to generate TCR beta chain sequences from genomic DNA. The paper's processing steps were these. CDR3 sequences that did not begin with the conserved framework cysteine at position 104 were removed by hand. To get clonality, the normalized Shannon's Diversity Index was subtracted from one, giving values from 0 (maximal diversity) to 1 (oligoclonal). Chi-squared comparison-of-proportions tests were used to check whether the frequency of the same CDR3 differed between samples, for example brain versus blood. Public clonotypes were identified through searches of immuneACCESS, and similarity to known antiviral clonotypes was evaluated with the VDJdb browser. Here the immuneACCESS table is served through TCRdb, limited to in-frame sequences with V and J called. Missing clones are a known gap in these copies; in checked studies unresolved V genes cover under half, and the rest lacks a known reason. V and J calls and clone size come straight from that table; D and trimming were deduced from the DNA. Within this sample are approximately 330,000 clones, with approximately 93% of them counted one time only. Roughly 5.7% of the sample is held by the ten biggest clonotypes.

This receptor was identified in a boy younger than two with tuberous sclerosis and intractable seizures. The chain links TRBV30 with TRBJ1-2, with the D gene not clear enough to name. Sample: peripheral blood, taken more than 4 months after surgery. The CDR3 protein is CAWTRIPEDYGYTF. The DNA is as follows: TGTGCCTGGACGAGGATTCCGGAGGACTATGGCTACACCTTC.